Listed here are 21 T cell receptor beta chains from one sample, sequenced in a study of T cells expressing NK-cell markers. TCRdb reprocessed the 5' RACE reads, with one entry per CDR3 protein and no DNA. Its clone listing holds around 260,000 distinct CDR3 sequences. Material: blood T cells: a sorted CD56 or NKG2C T cell subset, CD4+ or CD8+ T cells, or bulk PBMC T cells (not recorded which). All receptors come from a woman aged 18 to 69 in good health.

The chain combines TRBV12-3 or TRBV12-4 with TRBJ1-2; TCRdb designates TRBD1, a call that cannot be tested without DNA. The CDR3 has 14 amino acids. The CDR3 protein is CASTPGQGHYGYTF.

The chain employs TRBV20-1 and TRBJ1-2; TCRdb's D gene call, TRBD1, goes unchecked for lack of DNA. The length of the CDR3 is 14 residues. Germline V gene sequence: CDR1 DFQATT, CDR2 SNEGSKA (reference sequence). The CDR3 reads CSATSGGLGIGYTF.

The chain employs TRBV4-2 and TRBJ2-7; the D call from TCRdb, TRBD2, cannot be confirmed without DNA. There are 14 residues in the CDR3. Germline values: CDR1 LGHNA, CDR2 YNFKEQ. The chain's CDR3 is CASSHGLAGYEQYF.

V gene TRBV7-3 combines with J gene TRBJ2-5; with no DNA, the TCRdb D assignment of TRBD2 cannot be verified. The CDR3 contains 13 residues. Germline V gene data show CDR1 as SGHTA and CDR2 as FQGTGA. CDR3 in amino acids: CASSPLGEETQYF.

The chain combines TRBV7-9 with TRBJ2-1; TCRdb designates TRBD2, a call that cannot be tested without DNA. Germline V gene lookup returns CDR1 SEHNR and CDR2 FQNEAQ (reference sequence). There are 14 residues in the CDR3. The CDR3 is CASSPSGFLDEQFF.

The CDR3 is CASSLRQPSPNTEAFF. The J gene is TRBJ1-1, the V gene TRBV18; the D gene TCRdb calls, TRBD1, cannot be checked with no DNA. Germline CDR1 KGHSH, CDR2 LQKENI. The CDR3 is made up of 16 amino acids. The full variable domain, in which reference TRBV18 and TRBJ1-1 provide the parts outside the CDR3, is NAGVMQNPRHLVRRRGQEARLRCSPMKGHSHVYWYRQLPEEGLKFMVYLQKENIIDESGMPKERFSAEFPKEGPSILRIQQVVRGDSAAYFCASSLRQPSPNTEAFFGQGTRLTVV.

V is TRBV10-3 and J is TRBJ2-2; TCRdb's D call, TRBD2, is unchecked because there is no DNA. The CDR3 is made up of 17 amino acids. Germline V lookup: CDR1 ENHRY, CDR2 SYGVKD. The CDR3 reads CASKRLAGGDDTGELFF.

The chain is built from TRBV6-5 and TRBJ2-1; the D gene TCRdb calls, TRBD1, cannot be checked with no DNA. CDR3 length: 11 amino acids. Germline CDR1 and CDR2: MNHEY and SVGAGI. The CDR3 region is CASRAPNEQFF.

J is TRBJ1-2 and V is TRBV6-5; the TCRdb call, TRBD1, lacks DNA for checking. There are 13 residues in the CDR3. Germline V CDR1 and CDR2: MNHEY, SVGAGI. The chain's CDR3 is CASSYQGMDGYTF.

This chain uses TRBV7-2 with TRBJ1-3. The CDR3 runs to 15 residues. CDR1 and CDR2 (germline): SGHTA, FQGNSA. CDR3 region: CASSLAPPAGNTIYF.

The chain joins TRBV5-1 to TRBJ2-1; TCRdb's D call, TRBD1, is unchecked because there is no DNA. The CDR3 spans 18 residues. Germline V gene data show CDR1 as SGHRS and CDR2 as YFSETQ. CDR3 loop: CASSYTTPGTGDGNEQFF.

V usage is TRBV5-1 and J usage is TRBJ2-2; as DNA is missing, the TRBD2 call by TCRdb cannot be tested. The CDR3 sequence is 16 residues long. Germline CDR1 reads SGHRS; CDR2 reads YFSETQ. The chain's CDR3 is CASSLELAGNTGELFF.

This chain links TRBV28 with TRBJ2-1; the D call from TCRdb, TRBD2, cannot be confirmed without DNA. This CDR3 has 15 amino acids. CDR1 is MDHEN, CDR2 SYDVKM, per germline. This CDR3 reads CASSFPSGSYNEQFF. The full variable domain, with the rest looked up from reference TRBV28 and TRBJ2-1, is DVKVTQSSRYLVKRTGEKVFLECVQDMDHENMFWYRQDPGLGLRLIYFSYDVKMKEKGDIPEGYSVSREKKERFSLILESASTNQTSMYLCASSFPSGSYNEQFFGPGTRLTVL.

CDR3 protein: CASSSDRGYTGELFF. This chain joins TRBV18 and TRBJ2-2; TCRdb picks TRBD1, but there is no DNA to check that call. There are 15 residues in the CDR3. The germline CDR1 and CDR2 sequences are KGHSH and LQKENI.

The gene calls are TRBV7-2 and TRBJ2-5; TCRdb's D call, TRBD2, is unchecked because there is no DNA. This CDR3 contains 14 residues. Germline values: CDR1 SGHTA, CDR2 FQGNSA. CDR3 sequence reads: CASSRDSGQETQYF.

The chain employs TRBV7-3 and TRBJ2-5; TCRdb's D call, TRBD2, is unchecked because there is no DNA. Germline CDR1 and CDR2: SGHTA and FQGTGA. This CDR3 is 14 amino acids long. CDR3 loop: CASSLLGLQETQYF. Full variable domain (rest looked up from reference TRBV7-3 and TRBJ2-5): GAGVSQTPSNKVTEKGKYVELRCDPISGHTALYWYRQSLGQGPEFLIYFQGTGAADDSGLPNDRFFAVRPEGSVSTLKIQRTERGDSAVYLCASSLLGLQETQYFGPGTRLLVL.

The gene calls are TRBV7-2 and TRBJ2-2; TCRdb picks TRBD1, but there is no DNA to check that call. The CDR3 runs to 16 residues. Germline CDR1 reads SGHTA; CDR2 reads FQGNSA. CDR3 loop: CASSLPVGVNTGELFF.

This CDR3 reads CATSDSGQGAKNIQYF. The chain couples TRBV24-1 to TRBJ2-4; the TCRdb D gene call, TRBD1, has no DNA to confirm it. CDR1 KGHDR and CDR2 SFDVKD come from the germline V gene. The CDR3 loop spans 16 amino acids.

The CDR3 sequence: CSARDHRGGYEQYF. J is TRBJ2-7 and V is TRBV20-1; TCRdb designates TRBD1, a call that cannot be tested without DNA. Germline CDR1 and CDR2: DFQATT and SNEGSKA (reference sequence). This CDR3 spans 14 amino acids.

The genes are TRBV29-1 and TRBJ2-4; TCRdb selects TRBD1, and the lack of DNA leaves this call unchecked. The germline V gene has CDR1 SQVTM and CDR2 ANQGSEA. This CDR3 has 12 amino acids. The CDR3 is CSVTAGTNIQYF.

The gene calls are TRBV4-2 and TRBJ2-2; with no DNA, the TCRdb D assignment of TRBD1 cannot be verified. Germline V gives CDR1 LGHNA, CDR2 YNFKEQ. The CDR3 is made up of 17 amino acids. Here the CDR3 reads CASSQDQGTTNTGELFF.